A single sample gave rise to the 17 T cell receptor beta chains below, sequenced in a study of blood T cell repertoires in COVID-19. Libraries were prepared by immunoSEQ multiplex PCR; TCRdb keeps only in-frame clonotypes and omits some of them. The data show 9,000 to 10,000 clones, with about 80% seen just once and approximately 40% held by the top ten. The source material was peripheral blood. The receptors stem from a human donor in a cohort sampled during active COVID-19.

The rearrangement links TRBV2 to TRBJ1-1, with unresolved D. Per germline, CDR1 SNHLY and CDR2 FYNNEI. This CDR3 comprises 12 residues. V was clipped by 3 bases and J by 8 bases, with 10 bases between them. This CDR3 reads CASSELAVEAFF. The CDR3 DNA reads as TGTGCCAGCAGTGAGTTGGCAGTGGAAGCTTTCTTT.

V usage is TRBV11-3 and J usage is TRBJ2-2; 7 bases fit TRBD2. The V and J ends lost 5 bases and 7 bases, in that order; junction bases with no gene match: 19. Germline CDR1 and CDR2: SGHNT and YENEEA. The CDR3 is 18 residues long. In DNA form, the CDR3 reads TGTGCCAGCAGCCCGCGGCGGGAGCGGGCCGGCCAGGTCGGGGAGCTGTTTTTT. Residues: CASSPRRERAGQVGELFF. The complete variable domain, with remaining parts taken from reference TRBV11-3 and TRBJ2-2, reads EAGVVQSPRYKIIEKKQPVAFWCNPISGHNTLYWYLQNLGQGPELLIRYENEEAVDDSQLPKDRFSAERLKGVDSTLKIQPAELGDSAVYLCASSPRRERAGQVGELFFGEGSRLTVL.

The chain carries TRBV29-1 and TRBJ1-1; tentative D call: TRBD1 (6 bases). This CDR3 has 14 residues. The V gene's germline CDR1 is SQVTM and CDR2 ANQGSEA. Trimming shortened V by 1 base and J by 1 base, and 10 bases separated the two germline ends. The CDR3 region is CSVEVLGGNTEAFF. DNA for the CDR3: TGCAGCGTTGAAGTCTTAGGGGGGAACACTGAAGCTTTCTTT.

V usage is TRBV30 and J usage is TRBJ1-1; D is unresolved. CDR1 GTSNPN and CDR2 SVGIG come from the germline V gene (reference sequence). V was trimmed by 0 bases and J by 0 bases, leaving 17 bases between them. This CDR3 is built from 17 residues. The CDR3 region has the DNA TGTGCCTGGAGTGTACGTCAATTTAGCGGGTTGAACACTGAAGCTTTCTTT. Translation gives CAWSVRQFSGLNTEAFF.

The sample holds one count of this clone. The chain recombines TRBV28 with TRBJ1-5, with 10 bases fitting TRBD1. In germline, CDR1 is MDHEN, CDR2 SYDVKM. V lost 3 bases, J lost 7 bases, and 6 bases stayed unmatched. This CDR3 spans 15 amino acids. The DNA of the CDR3 is TGTGCCAGCAGTTTTTTGGGACAGGGGAGCCAGCCCCAGCATTTT. Protein: CASSFLGQGSQPQHF.

The chain uses TRBV7-3 and TRBJ2-7, with 11 nucleotides matching TRBD2. The CDR3 covers 15 residues. Germline-derived CDR1 and CDR2 are SGHTA and FQGTGA. Germline trimming cut 5 bases from V and 5 bases from J; bases unmatched to any gene: 8. CDR3 amino acids: CASSPLAGGQHEQYF. In DNA, the CDR3 is TGTGCCAGCAGCCCATTAGCGGGGGGGCAGCACGAGCAGTACTTC.

This clone was found a few times. This rearrangement joins TRBV5-1 to TRBJ1-6; 7 nucleotides line up with TRBD1. The CDR3 has 13 residues. CDR1 is SGHRS, CDR2 YFSETQ, per germline. The ends lost 5 bases at V and 7 bases at J; junction bases unmatched: 3. The CDR3 spells CASRGQDNSPLHF. DNA of the CDR3: TGCGCCAGCAGAGGACAGGACAATTCACCCCTCCACTTT.

The rearrangement joins TRBV7-2 to TRBJ1-3; D is unresolved. Trimming removed 8 bases from V and 4 bases from J, with 15 bases in between. This CDR3 has 14 amino acids. Germline loops: CDR1 SGHTA, CDR2 FQGNSA. CDR3 loop: CASAEGSSGNTIYF. The CDR3 DNA follows: TGTGCCAGCGCCGAGGGTTCCTCGGGAAACACCATATATTTT.

The chain carries TRBV30 and TRBJ1-1; 9 positions agree with TRBD1. Trimming took 5 bases from V and 7 from J; bases not matched to a gene: 8. The CDR3 has 13 amino acids. CDR1 is GTSNPN and CDR2 is SVGIG in the germline V gene (reference sequence). This CDR3 is CAWARQGGFEAFF. CDR3 nucleotides: TGTGCCTGGGCTCGACAGGGGGGATTTGAAGCTTTCTTT.

The gene calls are TRBV10-2 and TRBJ1-6, with D uncertain. The length of the CDR3 is 17 residues. The germline V and J ends were trimmed by 2 bases and 12 bases, with 23 bases remaining between them. The germline gives CDR1 WSHSY, CDR2 SAAADI. The CDR3 region is CASSETGSRRSFRPLHF. CDR3 nucleotides: TGCGCCAGCAGTGAGACCGGGTCGCGGAGGTCGTTTCGACCCCTCCACTTT.

This clone was seen just once. The CDR3 nucleotides read TGTGCCAGCAGCTTGGTCGGGACAGCTACCTACGAGCAGTACTTC. This sequence encodes CASSLVGTATYEQYF. The V gene is TRBV5-4, the J gene TRBJ2-7, with TRBD1 matching over 7 bases. Germline-derived CDR1 and CDR2 are SGHNT and YYREEE (reference sequence). V was pared by 0 bases and J by 2 bases, with 5 bases of the junction left unmatched. The CDR3 totals 15 residues.

CDR3 in DNA: TGTGCCAGCAGTTACGGACGGGGTTCAACTAATGAAAAACTGTTTTTT. Translation gives CASSYGRGSTNEKLFF. The V gene is TRBV6-6, the J gene TRBJ1-4, with D uncertain. Trimming took off 2 bases at V and 0 bases at J, with 10 bases between the two ends. The CDR3 extends over 16 amino acids. Germline-derived CDR1 and CDR2 are MNHNY and SVGAGI (reference sequence).

This clone was detected only a few times. The J gene is TRBJ2-7, the V gene TRBV6-5; 8 bases agree with TRBD2. Germline V gives CDR1 MNHEY, CDR2 SVGAGI. The V and J ends lost 4 bases and 5 bases, in that order; junction bases with no gene match: 7. The CDR3 is 14 residues long. CDR3 region: CASSLRGGYDEQYF. The CDR3 nucleotides read TGTGCCAGCAGTTTACGGGGGGGGTACGACGAGCAGTACTTC.

This clone has just one count. The V call is TRBV10-3, the J call TRBJ1-2; D uncertain. With 6 bases removed from V and 0 bases from J, the gap between germline ends came to 11 bases. This CDR3 contains 14 residues. Germline V gene lookup returns CDR1 ENHRY and CDR2 SYGVKD. Here the CDR3 reads CAISREGANYGYTF. DNA for the CDR3: TGTGCCATCAGCCGGGAGGGAGCTAACTATGGCTACACCTTC.

The chain carries TRBV11-2 and TRBJ2-7; 8 bases line up with TRBD2. Trimming at V came to 6 bases and at J to 2 bases, leaving 9 bases not matched to a gene. The germline V gene encodes CDR1 SGHAT and CDR2 FQNNGV. The CDR3 covers 15 residues. CDR3 sequence reads: CASSLGGGTTYEQYF. The CDR3 coding sequence is TGTGCCAGCAGTCTCGGCGGGGGGACCACCTACGAGCAGTACTTC.

This chain connects TRBV7-9 to TRBJ2-1; TRBD1 agrees at 8 bases. CDR1 and CDR2 from the germline V gene are SEHNR and FQNEAQ (reference sequence). Trimming at V came to 5 bases and at J to 6 bases, leaving 12 bases not matched to a gene. CDR3 length: 16 residues. The CDR3, as DNA: TGTGCCAGCAGCGATTCCGGACAGGGCGGAGGCAATGAGCAGTTCTTC. Translating gives CASSDSGQGGGNEQFF.

The chain couples TRBV5-1 to TRBJ1-2, with 7 bases fitting TRBD1. The CDR3 length is 15 residues. Germline V gene lookup returns CDR1 SGHRS and CDR2 YFSETQ. Germline trimming cut 0 bases from V and 6 bases from J; bases unmatched to any gene: 8. The CDR3 sequence: CASSLEGQLKNGYTF. The CDR3 region has the DNA TGCGCCAGCAGCTTGGAGGGACAGTTAAAAAATGGCTACACCTTC.